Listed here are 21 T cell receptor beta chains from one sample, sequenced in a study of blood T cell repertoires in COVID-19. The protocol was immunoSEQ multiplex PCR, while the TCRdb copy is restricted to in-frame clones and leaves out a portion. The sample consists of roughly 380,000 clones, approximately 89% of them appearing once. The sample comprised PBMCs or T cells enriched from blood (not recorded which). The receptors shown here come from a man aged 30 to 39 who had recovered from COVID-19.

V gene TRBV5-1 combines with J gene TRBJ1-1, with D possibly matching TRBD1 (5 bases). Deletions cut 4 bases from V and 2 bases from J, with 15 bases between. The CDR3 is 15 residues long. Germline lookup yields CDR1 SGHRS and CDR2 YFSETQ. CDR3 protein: CASSLQAGPNTEAFF. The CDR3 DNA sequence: TGCGCCAGCAGCCTCCAGGCGGGGCCTAACACTGAAGCTTTCTTT.

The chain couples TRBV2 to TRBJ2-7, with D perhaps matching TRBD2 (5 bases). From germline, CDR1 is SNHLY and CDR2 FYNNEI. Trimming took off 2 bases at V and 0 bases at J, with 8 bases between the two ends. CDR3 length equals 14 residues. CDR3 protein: CASSEWGASYEQYF. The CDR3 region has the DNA TGTGCCAGCAGTGAATGGGGAGCCTCCTACGAGCAGTACTTC.

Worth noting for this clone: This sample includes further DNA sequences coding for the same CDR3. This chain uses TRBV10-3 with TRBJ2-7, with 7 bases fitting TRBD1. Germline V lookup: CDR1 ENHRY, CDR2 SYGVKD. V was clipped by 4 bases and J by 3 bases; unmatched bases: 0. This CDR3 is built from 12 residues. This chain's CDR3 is CAISGTGYEQYF. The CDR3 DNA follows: TGTGCCATCAGTGGGACAGGCTACGAGCAGTACTTC.

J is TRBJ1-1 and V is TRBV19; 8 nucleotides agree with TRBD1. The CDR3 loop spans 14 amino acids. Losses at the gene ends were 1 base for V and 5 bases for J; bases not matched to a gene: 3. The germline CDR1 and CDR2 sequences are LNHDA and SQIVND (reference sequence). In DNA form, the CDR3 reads TGTGCCAGTAGTATAGGACAGGGGAGGACTGAAGCTTTCTTT. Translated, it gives CASSIGQGRTEAFF. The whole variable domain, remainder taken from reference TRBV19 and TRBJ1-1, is DGGITQSPKYLFRKEGQNVTLSCEQNLNHDAMYWYRQDPGQGLRLIYYSQIVNDFQKGDIAEGYSVSREKKESFPLTVTSAQKNPTAFYLCASSIGQGRTEAFFGQGTRLTVV.

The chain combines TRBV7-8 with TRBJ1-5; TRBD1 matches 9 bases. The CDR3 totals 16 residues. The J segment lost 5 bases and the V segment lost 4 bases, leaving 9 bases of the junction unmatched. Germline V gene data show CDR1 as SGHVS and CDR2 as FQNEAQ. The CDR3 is CASSSFGGQGDQPQHF. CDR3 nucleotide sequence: TGTGCCAGCAGCTCCTTTGGGGGACAGGGAGATCAGCCCCAGCATTTT.

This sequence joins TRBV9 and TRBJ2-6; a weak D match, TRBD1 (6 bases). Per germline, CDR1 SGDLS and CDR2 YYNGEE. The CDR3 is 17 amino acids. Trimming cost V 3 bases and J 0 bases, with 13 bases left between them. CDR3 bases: TGTGCCAGCAGCGAACAGGGTACACTCTCTGGGGCCAACGTCCTGACTTTC. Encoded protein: CASSEQGTLSGANVLTF.

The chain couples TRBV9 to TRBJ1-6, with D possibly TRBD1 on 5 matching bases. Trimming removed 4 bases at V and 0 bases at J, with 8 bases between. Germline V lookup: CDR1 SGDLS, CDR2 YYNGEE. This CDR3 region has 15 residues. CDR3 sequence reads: CASSLDSSYNSPLHF. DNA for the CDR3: TGTGCCAGCAGCCTCGACAGCTCCTATAATTCACCCCTCCACTTT.

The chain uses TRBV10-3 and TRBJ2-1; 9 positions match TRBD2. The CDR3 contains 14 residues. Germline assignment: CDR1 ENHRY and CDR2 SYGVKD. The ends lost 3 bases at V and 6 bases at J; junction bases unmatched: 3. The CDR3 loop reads CAISESGGLNEQFF. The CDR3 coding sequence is TGTGCCATCAGTGAAAGCGGGGGGCTCAATGAGCAGTTCTTC.

The DNA for the CDR3 is TGCGCCAGCAGCTTGGACAGGAGGGACACTGAAGCTTTCTTT. The encoded protein is CASSLDRRDTEAFF. The V call is TRBV5-1, the J call TRBJ1-1, with D perhaps matching TRBD1 (5 bases). Germline V gene data show CDR1 as SGHRS and CDR2 as YFSETQ. The CDR3 consists of 14 residues. The V and J ends lost 0 bases and 3 bases respectively, with 9 bases between them.

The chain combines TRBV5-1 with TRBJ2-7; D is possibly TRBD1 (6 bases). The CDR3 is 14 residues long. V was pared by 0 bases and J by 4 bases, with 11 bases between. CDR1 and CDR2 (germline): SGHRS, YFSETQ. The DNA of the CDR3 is TGCGCCAGCAGCTTGGGGACAGTGGTGTACGAGCAGTACTTC. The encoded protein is CASSLGTVVYEQYF.

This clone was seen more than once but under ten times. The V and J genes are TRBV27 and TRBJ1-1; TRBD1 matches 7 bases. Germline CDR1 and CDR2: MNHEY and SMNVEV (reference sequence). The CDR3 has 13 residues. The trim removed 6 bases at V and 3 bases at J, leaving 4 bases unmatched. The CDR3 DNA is TGTGCCAGCAGCATTGGACAGGACACTGAAGCTTTCTTT. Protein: CASSIGQDTEAFF.

The CDR3 region is CASSRQAEMAGEAFF. DNA of the CDR3: TGCGCCAGCAGCCGCCAAGCCGAGATGGCAGGAGAAGCTTTCTTT. The chain employs TRBV4-3 and TRBJ1-1; D not resolved. The V and J ends lost 4 bases and 8 bases respectively, with 20 bases between them. The germline CDR1 and CDR2 sequences are LGHNA and YSLEER. This CDR3 spans 15 amino acids.

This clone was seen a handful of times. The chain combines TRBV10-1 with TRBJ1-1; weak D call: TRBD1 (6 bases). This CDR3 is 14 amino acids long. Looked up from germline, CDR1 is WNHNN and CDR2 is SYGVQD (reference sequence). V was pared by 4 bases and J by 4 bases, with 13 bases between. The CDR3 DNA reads TGCGCCAGCAGTGCGGGGGGGCTCGGCACTGAAGCTTTCTTT. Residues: CASSAGGLGTEAFF.

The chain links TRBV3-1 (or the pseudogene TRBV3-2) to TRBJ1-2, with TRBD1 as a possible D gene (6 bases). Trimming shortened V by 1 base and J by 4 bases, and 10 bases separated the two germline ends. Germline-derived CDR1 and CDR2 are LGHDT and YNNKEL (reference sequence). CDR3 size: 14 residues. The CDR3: CASSQGTVAYGYTF. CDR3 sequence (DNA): TGTGCCAGCAGCCAAGGGACAGTAGCCTATGGCTACACCTTC.

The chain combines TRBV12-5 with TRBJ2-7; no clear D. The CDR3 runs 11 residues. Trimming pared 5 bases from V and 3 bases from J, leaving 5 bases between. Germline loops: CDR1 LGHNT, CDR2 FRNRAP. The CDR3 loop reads CASGPNYEQYF. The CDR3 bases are TGTGCTAGTGGTCCTAACTACGAGCAGTACTTC.

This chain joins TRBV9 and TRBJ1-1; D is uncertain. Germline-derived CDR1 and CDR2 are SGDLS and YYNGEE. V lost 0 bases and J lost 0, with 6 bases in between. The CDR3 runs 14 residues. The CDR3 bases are TGTGCCAGCAGCGTAGATATGTTGAACACTGAAGCTTTCTTT. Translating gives CASSVDMLNTEAFF.

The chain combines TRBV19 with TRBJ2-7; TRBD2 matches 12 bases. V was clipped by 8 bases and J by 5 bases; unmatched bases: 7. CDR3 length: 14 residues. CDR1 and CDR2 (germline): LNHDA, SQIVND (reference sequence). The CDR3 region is CASSRTSGAHEQYF. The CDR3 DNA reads TGTGCCAGTTCCAGGACTAGCGGGGCCCACGAGCAGTACTTC.

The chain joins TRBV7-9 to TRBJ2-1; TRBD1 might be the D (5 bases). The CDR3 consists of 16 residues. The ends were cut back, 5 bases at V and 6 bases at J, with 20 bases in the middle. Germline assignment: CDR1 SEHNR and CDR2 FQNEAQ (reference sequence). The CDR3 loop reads CASSPSETERFNEQFF. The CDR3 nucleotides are TGTGCCAGCAGCCCCTCGGAGACAGAACGGTTCAATGAGCAGTTCTTC.

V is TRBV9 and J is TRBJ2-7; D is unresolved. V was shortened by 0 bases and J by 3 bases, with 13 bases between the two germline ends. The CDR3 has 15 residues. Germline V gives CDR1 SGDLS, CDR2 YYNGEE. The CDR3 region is CASSVGHSSNYEQYF. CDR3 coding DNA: TGTGCCAGCAGCGTAGGTCACAGTTCCAACTACGAGCAGTACTTC.

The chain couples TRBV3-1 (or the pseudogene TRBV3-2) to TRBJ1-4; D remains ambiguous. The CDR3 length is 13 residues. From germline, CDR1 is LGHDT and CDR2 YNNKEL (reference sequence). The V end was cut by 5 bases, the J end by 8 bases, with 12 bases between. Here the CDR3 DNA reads TGTGCCAGCAGCGCGATGGTGGGCGAAAAACTGTTTTTT. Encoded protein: CASSAMVGEKLFF.

For the CDR3, the DNA is TGCGCCAGCAGCCAAGGCAGGCAAGAGCATGGCTACACCTTC. It translates to CASSQGRQEHGYTF. The genes are TRBV4-1 and TRBJ1-2; D not certain. The CDR3 covers 14 residues. Germline values: CDR1 MGHRA, CDR2 YSYEKL. Between the trimmed V and J ends, which lost 1 base and 6 bases, there was a span of 12 bases.